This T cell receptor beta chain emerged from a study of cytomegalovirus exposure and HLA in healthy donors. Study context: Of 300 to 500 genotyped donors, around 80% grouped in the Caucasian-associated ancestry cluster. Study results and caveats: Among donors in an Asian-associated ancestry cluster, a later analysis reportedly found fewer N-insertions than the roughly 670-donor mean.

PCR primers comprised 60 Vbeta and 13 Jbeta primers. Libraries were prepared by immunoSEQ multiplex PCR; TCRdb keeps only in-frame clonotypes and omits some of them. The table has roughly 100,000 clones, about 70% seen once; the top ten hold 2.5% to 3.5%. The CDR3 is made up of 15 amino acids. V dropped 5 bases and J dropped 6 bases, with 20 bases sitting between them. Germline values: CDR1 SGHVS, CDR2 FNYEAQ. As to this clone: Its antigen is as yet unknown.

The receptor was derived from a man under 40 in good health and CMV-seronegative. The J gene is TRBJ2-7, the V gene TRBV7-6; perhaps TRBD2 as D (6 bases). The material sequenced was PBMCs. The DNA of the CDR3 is TGTGCCAGCAGCGAGAGACGGGAGATCTGGGCCGAGCAGTACTTC. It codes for CASSERREIWAEQYF.